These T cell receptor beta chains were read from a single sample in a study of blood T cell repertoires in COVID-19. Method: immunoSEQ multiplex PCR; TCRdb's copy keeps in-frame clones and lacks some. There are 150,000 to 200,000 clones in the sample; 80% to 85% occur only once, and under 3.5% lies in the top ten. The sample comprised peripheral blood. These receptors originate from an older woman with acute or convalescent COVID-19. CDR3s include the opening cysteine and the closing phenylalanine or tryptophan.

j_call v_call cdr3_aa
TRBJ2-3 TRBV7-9 CASSQQGGTDTQYF
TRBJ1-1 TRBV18 CASSDRTVTEAFF
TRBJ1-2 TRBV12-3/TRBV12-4 CASRGDRAFGYTF
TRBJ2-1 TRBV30 CAWNGRGTYNEQFF
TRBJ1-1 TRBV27 CASTLGGTGVAFF
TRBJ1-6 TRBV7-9 CASSSLVGLSLHF
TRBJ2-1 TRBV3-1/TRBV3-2 CASGGGGRSNEQFF
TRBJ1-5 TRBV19 CASSPFSGGVQPQHF
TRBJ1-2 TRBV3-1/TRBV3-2 CASSRTDRGYTF
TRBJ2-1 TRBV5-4 CASSLALGLPSGQFF
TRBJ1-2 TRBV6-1 CASSEAQQRVYGYTF
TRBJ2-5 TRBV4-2 CASSQFNNRVRETQYF
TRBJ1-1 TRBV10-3 CAISTGLWTEAFF
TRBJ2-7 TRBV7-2 CASSQQPGLVSYEQYF
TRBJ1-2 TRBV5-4 CASSLPQGLYGYTF
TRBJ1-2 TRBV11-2 CASSSGTGTFYGYTF
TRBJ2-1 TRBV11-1 CASSLLAGGVHEQFF
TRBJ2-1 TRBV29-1 CSWGTGYNEQFF
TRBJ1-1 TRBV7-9 CASSLALGLNTEAFF
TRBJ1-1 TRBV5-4 CASSPAGGQNTEAFF
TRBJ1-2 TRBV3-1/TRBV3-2 CASSQVEGGPYGYTF
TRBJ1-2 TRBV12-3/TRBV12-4 CASSPGHNYGYTF
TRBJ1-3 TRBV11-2 CASSLPGGNTIYF
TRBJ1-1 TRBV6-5 CASSSTGFTEAFF
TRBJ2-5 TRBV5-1 CASSLGGTGGETQYF
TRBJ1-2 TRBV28 CASTAGQARNYGYTF
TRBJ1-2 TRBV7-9 CASSLDTGYGYTF
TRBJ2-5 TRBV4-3 CASSQGRTSGEGETQYF
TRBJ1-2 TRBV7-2 CASSLFGDGYTF
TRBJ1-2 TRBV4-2 CASSLQGAPKGYTF
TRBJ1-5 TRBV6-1 CAISEQGYSNQPQHF
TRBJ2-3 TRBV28 CASSLEGLRRGGADTQYF
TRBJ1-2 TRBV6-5 CASRTGQGYGYTF
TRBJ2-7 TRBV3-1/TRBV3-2 CASSQDSRGLLSYEQYF
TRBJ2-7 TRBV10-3 CAISALGTGGGYEQYF
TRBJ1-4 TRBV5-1 CASSYGTGGREKLFF
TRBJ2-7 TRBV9 CASSTGTSGYEQYF
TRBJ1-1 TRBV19 CASKRNMNTEAFF
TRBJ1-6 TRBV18 CASSRGTGQFTLHF
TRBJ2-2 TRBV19 CASSNRQGDTGELFF
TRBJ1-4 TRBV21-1 CASSKAREPPFEKLFF